This paragraph reports one T cell receptor beta chain. Its antigen has not been determined. Per-base qualities were not stored, and no clone one base away is much larger. The sample's treatment or condition label, decoded: roughly 11-day PBMC culture with coronavirus spike peptide pools or control peptides (ViraFEST assay). CD4+ T cells from unexposed donors were collected before the COVID-19 pandemic (2011-2018). The study used the ViraFEST assay, which expanded antigen-specific T cells with peptide pools and then identified expanded clonotypes by TCR sequencing. Each well held 1.5 million to 2.5 million PBMCs cultured with around 10 ug/ml peptide pools in IMDM containing approximately 5% human AB serum and roughly 9.3 IU/ml IL-2. Half of the culture medium was replaced with fresh IL-2-containing medium on days 3 and 7. After roughly nine days of culture, CD4+ T cells were isolated by negative selection using the EasySep CD4+ T cell isolation kit. As far as cell numbers permitted, CD4+ T cells from unexposed donors were tested for reactivity against SARS-CoV-2 S and N as well as four spike pools from common cold coronaviruses. PBMCs were separated from whole blood using Ficoll-Paque Plus gradient centrifugation and then either used fresh or cryopreserved at -140C. Each culture condition was generally run in triplicate wells. Leukapheresis product for the unexposed donors was purchased commercially.

The CDR3 sequence holds 13 residues, the cysteine and phenylalanine included. Here the CDR3 DNA is all that survives: 39 bases in frame from base 1. V and J are trimmed by 7 bases and 7 bases, and the gene matches miss 7 bases of the junction. As encoded in the germline V gene (reference sequence), CDR1 is LNHDA while CDR2 is SQIVND. Libraries came from PCR. DNA from cultured CD4+ T cells underwent TCR sequencing with the Oncomine TCR Beta short-read assay at the Johns Hopkins FTIC core. Genomic DNA was extracted from the cultured CD4+ T cells with the QIAamp micro DNA kit. Oncomine TCR Beta libraries from cultured CD4+ T cells were pooled with unique dual indexes and sequenced on an Illumina iSeq 100. The original pipeline was this. Non-productive sequences were removed, and CDR3s not starting with C, not ending with F or W, or shorter than 7 amino acids were discarded. Antigen-specific clonotypes were identified with the MANAFEST web application by comparing peptide-stimulated wells with reference and other culture wells. For a clone to be called positive, the clone needed an FDR below 0.05, an odds ratio above 5, and a productive frequency above 0.1% in at least two of three replicate wells. A clonotype was classed as cross-reactive if the clonotype showed significant expansion both in SARS-CoV-2 spike wells and in at least one common cold coronavirus spike condition. Levenshtein distances (stringdist) and unrooted phylogenetic trees (ape) in R version 3.6.1 were used to assess CDR3 homology. TCRdb applied fastp at Q25 and MiXCR to the public reads, then kept only in-frame beta chains. A single entry per CDR3 protein holds the most common genes and DNA from its merged rows. TCRdb's processing, not the authors', yielded these V and J calls. The sample table lists fewer than 9,500 distinct CDR3 sequences, less than 45% of them with a count of one. Around 21% of the sample is held by the ten biggest clonotypes.

The sample is drawn from a study of vaccination and CD4 T cells after COVID-19 (dated by TCRdb to 2021 to 2024). General notes on the study: In the convalescent cohort there were six males and four females, among whom were two Hispanic individuals, seven Caucasians, two Asians and one multiracial person. Participants got two doses of the Pfizer-BioNTech BNT162b2 vaccine (n=8) or two doses of the Moderna mRNA-1273 vaccine (n=2). Post-COVID blood samples from convalescent patients were collected a median of about 110 days after diagnosis, with a range of roughly 30 to 170 days. Post-vaccine blood samples were collected a median of about 72 days after the second vaccine dose, ranging from about 13 to 250 days. Culture stimuli were overlapping spike peptide pools from SARS-CoV-2 and from the common cold coronaviruses HCoV-NL63, HCoV-OC43 and HCoV-229E. Control cultures used a CEFX viral epitope pool as positive control, an HIV-1 Nef peptide pool as negative control, or no peptide. In under 13 COVID-19 convalescent patients and a handful of infection-naive healthy vaccine recipients, researchers compared the spike-specific CD4+ TCR repertoire from before mRNA vaccination with the repertoire from after. In an earlier paper using these donors, memory CD4+ T cell crossreactivity between SARS-CoV-2 and common cold coronavirus spike proteins was assessed at the TCR clonotype level. Broader findings and caveats from the paper: The number of convalescent patients in the study was relatively small, and the study did not examine early timepoints following natural infection. Of the vaccine-specific clones found in convalescent patients, nearly all (304 of 307) were mono-reactive for SARS-CoV-2 spike instead of being cross-reactive with common cold coronaviruses. Although the median number of SARS-CoV-2-reactive clonotypes went up from around 19 after infection to 38 after vaccination, the increase was not significant. In convalescent patients, a median roughly 87% of post-vaccine SARS-CoV-2-reactive clones were detected only after vaccination, suggesting vaccine-specific priming.

Sequenced: CD4+ T cells from blood, cultured in vitro. Recombination joined TRBV19 with TRBJ2-5; TRBD2 agrees with 9 junctional bases. This sequence originates from a human donor in good health. At the DNA level, the sequence is TGTGCCAGTAAAGTAGCGGGAGCAGCGACCCAGTACTTC. Its product reads: CASKVAGAATQYF.